This T cell receptor beta chain was captured in a study of lymphopenia after photon versus proton radiotherapy. The CDR3 spans 13 residues. The germline V gene encodes CDR1 LNHDA and CDR2 SQIVND (reference sequence). V shed 10 bases and J shed 3 bases, with 13 bases lying between them. Study-wide results and limits: Post-nadir TCR diversity decline inversely tracked overall survival among those who died. Relative stability marked proton patients; photon patients lost diversity and naive cells. After the lymphocyte nadir, photon-treated repertoires showed oligoclonal expansion, especially of CD8+ Temra cells. Only patients who died were analyzed for survival; proton advantage is unproven.

Regarding this clone: Antigen: not known.

Method: immunoSEQ multiplex PCR; TCRdb's copy keeps in-frame clones and lacks some. The sample lists 22,000 or so clones; approximately 85% were seen once. The V call is TRBV19, the J call TRBJ2-1; TRBD1 is a possible D gene (5 bases). This specimen consisted of peripheral blood, obtained from a patient treated with photon-based radiotherapy. The clonotype originates from a woman aged 45-60 years with pancreatic cancer. CDR3 nucleotides: TGTGCCACCAAACTTACAGGCTACAATGAGCAGTTCTTC. Residues: CATKLTGYNEQFF.